These T cell receptor beta chains were read from a single sample in a study of blood T cell repertoires in COVID-19. The method was immunoSEQ multiplex PCR; TCRdb's version includes in-frame clones alone and lacks a portion of them. The data hold tens of thousands of clones, with more than 75% observed a single time. Sequences were obtained from peripheral blood. These receptors were obtained from a man between 45 and 60 years old with active or convalescent COVID-19. The CDR3 runs from the conserved cysteine through the conserved F or W. A D gene is named only where the DNA matches it firmly. A row's size may be missing; if present it is once, few, many or a size class.

TRBV3-1/TRBV3-2	TRBJ2-2	.	.	16	TGTGCCAGCAGCCAGGGGGGTCTCTCATCTCAAGTGGGGCTGTTTTTT	CASSQGGLSSQVGLFF
TRBV7-9	TRBJ2-5	.	.	13	TGTGCCAGCGCAGCTAGCGTACAAGAGACCCAGTACTTC	CASAASVQETQYF
TRBV9	TRBJ2-3	.	.	12	TGTGCCAGCAGCGTAGACAAAGATACGCAGTATTTT	CASSVDKDTQYF
TRBV6-1	TRBJ2-7	.	TRBD1	16	TGTGCCAGCAGTGAATTAGGGGGCTTTAGCTCCTACGAGCAGTACTTC	CASSELGGFSSYEQYF
TRBV18	TRBJ1-2	.	.	13	TGTGCCAGCTCACCATCAGCTAACTATGGCTACACCTTC	CASSPSANYGYTF
TRBV5-1	TRBJ2-7	.	TRBD1	14	TGCGCCAGCAGCAGTACGACAGGGGCCGGCGAGCAGTACTTC	CASSSTTGAGEQYF
TRBV6-5	TRBJ2-5	.	TRBD1	15	TGTGCCAGCAGTTCCTGGGACAGGGGGAGTGAGACCCAGTACTTC	CASSSWDRGSETQYF
TRBV6-6	TRBJ1-1	.	.	13	TGTGCCAGCAGTTACCAGAGGGCAACTGAAGCTTTCTTT	CASSYQRATEAFF
TRBV27	TRBJ1-6	.	TRBD1	14	TGTGCCAGCAGCCGGGACAGGGGAGGTTCACCCCTCCACTTT	CASSRDRGGSPLHF
TRBV18	TRBJ2-1	.	.	14	TGTGCCAGCTCACCACCTTCGAAGGGGAATGAGCAGTTCTTC	CASSPPSKGNEQFF
TRBV5-4	TRBJ2-1	once	TRBD2	16	TGTGCCAGCAGCCCGCGGACTAGCGGTTGGCACAATGAGCAGTTCTTC	CASSPRTSGWHNEQFF
TRBV12-3/TRBV12-4	TRBJ2-7	.	TRBD1	11	TGTGCCAGCAGCACAGGGGACGAGCAGTACTTC	CASSTGDEQYF
TRBV12-3/TRBV12-4	TRBJ2-5	.	.	11	TGTGCCAGCAGTTTATCGGGGACCCAGTACTTC	CASSLSGTQYF
TRBV2	TRBJ1-2	once	TRBD1	14	TGTGCCAGCAGTGTAGGAGGGGGCGAAGATGGCTACACCTTC	CASSVGGGEDGYTF
TRBV15	TRBJ2-5	.	.	13	TGTGCCACCAGCTTCGTCGTAGCAGAGACCCAGTACTTC	CATSFVVAETQYF
TRBV24-1	TRBJ2-7	.	.	13	TGTGCCACCAGTGATGGGGCGAGATACGAGCAGTACTTC	CATSDGARYEQYF
TRBV6-6	TRBJ1-4	.	TRBD1	14	TGTGCCAGCAGATTGGGACAGGGTGATGAAAAACTGTTTTTT	CASRLGQGDEKLFF
TRBV11-2	TRBJ2-4	.	TRBD1	15	TGTGCCAGCAGCTCGCAGGGGGCGCGGATAAACATTCAGTACTTC	CASSSQGARINIQYF
TRBV11-2	TRBJ2-7	.	.	14	TGTGCCAGCAAAGACGGAGGAGGAACCTACGAGCAGTACTTC	CASKDGGGTYEQYF
TRBV25-1	TRBJ2-1	.	TRBD2	16	TGTGCCAGCAGTTCCGCGTCGGGGGGACCCTACAATGAGCAGTTCTTC	CASSSASGGPYNEQFF
TRBV21-1	TRBJ2-1	.	.	16	TGTGCCAGCAGCAGTCGGCGAGCGGGGGGCTACAATGAGCAGTTCTTC	CASSSRRAGGYNEQFF
TRBV11-2	TRBJ2-7	.	TRBD1	18	TGTGCCAGCAGACGGACAGGGACCAGTATAGCACACTCCTACGAGCAGTACTTC	CASRRTGTSIAHSYEQYF
TRBV24-1	TRBJ2-2	.	TRBD2	17	TGTGCCACCAGTGCCCCCGGCGGGGGGGCAGACACCGGGGAGCTGTTTTTT	CATSAPGGGADTGELFF
TRBV11-2	TRBJ2-7	few	TRBD1	15	TGTGCCAGCAGCTTAGATCTAGGACAGGGCCTCGAGCAGTACTTC	CASSLDLGQGLEQYF
TRBV19	TRBJ1-5	.	TRBD1	15	TGTGCCAGTAGTTCGACGGACAGGGTCAATCAGCCCCAGCATTTT	CASSSTDRVNQPQHF
TRBV5-1	TRBJ2-1	.	TRBD1	17	TGCGCCAGCAGCGCCGGGACAGGGGGCGTCATCTACAATGAGCAGTTCTTC	CASSAGTGGVIYNEQFF
TRBV7-9	TRBJ1-1	.	TRBD1	16	TGTGCCAGCAGCACGACCGGGACAGGGATGAACACTGAAGCTTTCTTT	CASSTTGTGMNTEAFF
TRBV5-1	TRBJ2-2	once	TRBD1	17	TGCGCCAGCAGCCAGGGACAGGGAGTTATCAACACCGGGGAGCTGTTTTTT	CASSQGQGVINTGELFF
TRBV10-2	TRBJ2-6	.	.	15	TGCGCCAGCAGTGATAGGGGTACTGGGGCCAACGTCCTGACTTTC	CASSDRGTGANVLTF
TRBV5-5	TRBJ1-1	.	.	13	TGTGCCAGCAGCTTGGTTGTAAACACTGAAGCTTTCTTT	CASSLVVNTEAFF
TRBV24-1	TRBJ2-1	once	.	16	TGTGCCACCAGTGATTCCATGGACTACTCCTACAATGAGCAGTTCTTC	CATSDSMDYSYNEQFF
TRBV7-2	TRBJ1-2	few	TRBD1	14	TGTGCCAGCAGCCCATACGACAGGGTGAATGGCTACACCTTC	CASSPYDRVNGYTF
TRBV11-2	TRBJ1-2	.	TRBD1	14	TGTGCCAGCAGCTACGACAGGGCTGACTATGGCTACACCTTC	CASSYDRADYGYTF
TRBV3-1/TRBV3-2	TRBJ1-4	.	.	14	TGTGCCAGCAGCCGGACAGCAACTAATGAAAAACTGTTTTTT	CASSRTATNEKLFF
TRBV5-4	TRBJ2-3	.	TRBD2	18	TGTGCCAGCAGCTTGGAGAGGTCTAGCGGGGCCTCGGTAGATACGCAGTATTTT	CASSLERSSGASVDTQYF
TRBV18	TRBJ1-2	.	.	14	TGTGCCAGCTCACCTCAAACGGTGGACTATGGCTACACCTTC	CASSPQTVDYGYTF
TRBV27	TRBJ1-2	.	TRBD1	13	TGTGCCAGCAGTCCGGGACAGGGTTTTGGCTACACCTTC	CASSPGQGFGYTF
TRBV9	TRBJ1-2	.	.	13	TGTGCCAGCAGCGTATGGGCAGGGAATGGCTACACCTTC	CASSVWAGNGYTF
TRBV3-1/TRBV3-2	TRBJ2-3	once	TRBD1	15	TGTGCCAGCAGCCTAAAAACAGGGGTGGCAGATACGCAGTATTTT	CASSLKTGVADTQYF
TRBV5-4	TRBJ2-1	.	TRBD1	14	TGTGCCAGCAGCTTGGGACAGGGGGCAGGTGAGCAGTTCTTC	CASSLGQGAGEQFF
TRBV5-4	TRBJ2-3	.	.	15	TGTGCCAGCAGCTTGTGGAGTGGGAGAACAGATACGCAGTATTTT	CASSLWSGRTDTQYF
TRBV27	TRBJ1-4	many	.	14	TGTGCCAGCAGTTTAAGCTCAACTAATGAAAAACTGTTTTTT	CASSLSSTNEKLFF
TRBV24-1	TRBJ2-1	.	.	14	TGTGCCACCAGTGATTACGTGACTAACAATGAGCAGTTCTTC	CATSDYVTNNEQFF
TRBV6-5	TRBJ1-1	.	.	15	TGTGCCAGCAGTTACTCCGGGGGGAGGGACACTGAAGCTTTCTTT	CASSYSGGRDTEAFF
TRBV4-3	TRBJ2-1	.	TRBD2	16	TGCGCCAGCAGCCAGGACCGGCGGGGGGCGTCCAATGAGCAGTTCTTC	CASSQDRRGASNEQFF
TRBV12-3/TRBV12-4	TRBJ1-2	.	.	12	TGTGCCAGCAGTTTACAGGGGCATGGCTACACCTTC	CASSLQGHGYTF
TRBV10-3	TRBJ2-1	once	.	15	TGTGCCACTCAGGACTCGGTAGTTCCCCACAATGAGCAGTTCTTC	CATQDSVVPHNEQFF
TRBV19	TRBJ2-7	.	TRBD1	15	TGTGCCAGTAGTTCTCGGACAGGGTACTCCTACGAGCAGTACTTC	CASSSRTGYSYEQYF
TRBV5-8	TRBJ1-4	.	.	15	TGTGCCAGCAGCTTGGGTACAAAAAGGGGAGAAAAACTGTTTTTT	CASSLGTKRGEKLFF